This T cell receptor (beta chain) was documented in a study of T cell repertoires in cytomegalovirus infection. Findings of the study overall: Cumulated frequencies of public TCR beta families served to identify carriers of CMV plus the relevant HLA.

Regarding this clonotype: What it binds is not known.

One entry per CDR3 protein, called by TCRdb with MiXCR from the reads. The sample carries more than 400,000 distinct CDR3 sequences, around 27% recorded once. V was shortened by 4 bases and J by 2 bases, with 9 bases between the two germline ends. Germline lookup yields CDR1 MNHEY and CDR2 SMNVEV (reference sequence). The CDR3 extends over 14 amino acids. Source material: PBMCs. The genes are TRBV27 and TRBJ1-5; the D gene is possibly TRBD1 (5 bases). This clonotype originated in a human donor in good health (CMV status not recorded). Some clones in this sample may be carry-over from other donors' samples. The DNA of the CDR3 is TGTGCCAGCAGTTACGGGGACGGCAATCAGCCCCAGCATTTT. It is translated as CASSYGDGNQPQHF.